These T cell receptor beta chains were read from a single sample in a study of shared clonotypes between healthy human individuals. Method: immunoSEQ multiplex PCR; TCRdb's copy keeps in-frame clones and lacks some. The data show 2 million to 2.5 million clones, with around 92% seen just once and 0.37% held by the top ten. Input material: naive CD4+ T cells from PBMCs. Every receptor here comes from a man between 18 and 29 years old in good health. Some clones in this sample may be carry-over from other donors' samples. The CDR3 runs from the conserved cysteine through the conserved F or W. The D gene is left open where the match is weak. Where a row states a size, it is once, few, many or the class of an expanded clone; other rows omit it.

clone_size	d_call	v_call	j_call	cdr3_aa	cdr3_nt
.	.	TRBV30	TRBJ2-2	CAWIGQANTGELFF	TGTGCCTGGATCGGGCAGGCGAACACCGGGGAGCTGTTTTTT
.	TRBD2	TRBV2	TRBJ2-7	CAGGENEQYF	TGTGCCGGGGGGGAGAACGAGCAGTACTTC
.	TRBD2	TRBV5-4	TRBJ2-2	CASSPGATSSTGELFF	TGTGCCAGCAGCCCCGGAGCGACTAGCAGTACCGGGGAGCTGTTTTTT
.	TRBD2	TRBV7-2	TRBJ2-2	CASSSLAGGELFF	TGTGCCAGCAGCTCCCTAGCGGGCGGGGAGCTGTTTTTT
once	.	TRBV28	TRBJ1-2	CASSRNDRYYGYTF	TGTGCCAGCAGTCGAAACGACAGGTACTATGGCTACACCTTC
.	.	TRBV19	TRBJ2-7	CASSIGGTGSYEQYF	TGTGCCAGTAGTATAGGTGGGACGGGCAGCTACGAGCAGTACTTC
.	.	TRBV6-4	TRBJ1-2	CASSDGRGRGYTF	TGTGCCAGCAGTGACGGGAGGGGTCGTGGCTACACCTTC
.	.	TRBV7-9	TRBJ1-1	CASIGPWEAFF	TGTGCCAGCATCGGGCCCTGGGAAGCTTTCTTT
.	.	TRBV7-2	TRBJ1-4	CASSLDRMGEKLFF	TGTGCCAGCAGCTTAGATCGGATGGGTGAAAAACTGTTTTTT
.	.	TRBV28	TRBJ1-3	CASSPPGVRNTIYF	TGTGCCAGCAGTCCGCCGGGTGTAAGAAACACCATATATTTT
.	.	TRBV25-1	TRBJ2-3	CASSDSRQAYPYTDTQYF	TGTGCCAGCAGTGATTCCAGACAGGCATACCCTTACACAGATACGCAGTATTTT
few	.	TRBV4-2	TRBJ1-2	CASSRPDRGPDGYTF	TGTGCCAGCAGCCGCCCCGACCGCGGGCCCGATGGCTACACCTTC
.	TRBD1	TRBV7-2	TRBJ1-1	CASSSRTGTMNTEAFF	TGTGCCAGCAGCTCCCGGACAGGGACAATGAACACTGAAGCTTTCTTT
.	.	TRBV25-1	TRBJ2-1	CASSDSSGYSYNEQFF	TGTGCCAGCAGTGATTCGAGCGGGTACTCCTACAATGAGCAGTTCTTC
.	.	TRBV5-4	TRBJ2-3	CASSPDFSSTDTQYF	TGTGCCAGCAGCCCGGACTTTTCTAGCACAGATACGCAGTATTTT
few	TRBD1	TRBV7-2	TRBJ1-5	CASQAFVGQHSNQPQHF	TGTGCCAGCCAAGCGTTTGTGGGACAGCATAGCAATCAGCCCCAGCATTTT
once	TRBD2	TRBV5-1	TRBJ2-3	CASRASSGSVNTQYF	TGCGCCAGCAGAGCAAGCAGCGGGAGCGTAAATACGCAGTATTTT
.	TRBD2	TRBV18	TRBJ2-1	CASSPGLEYNEQFF	TGTGCCAGCTCCCCGGGACTAGAATACAATGAGCAGTTCTTC
.	TRBD2	TRBV7-8	TRBJ2-1	CASSRSGSGVDEQFF	TGTGCCAGCAGCCGAAGCGGGAGTGGAGTCGATGAGCAGTTCTTC
.	TRBD2	TRBV7-2	TRBJ2-1	CASSLGGREVYEQFF	TGTGCCAGCAGCTTGGGGGGACGGGAGGTCTATGAGCAGTTCTTC
once	TRBD1	TRBV25-1	TRBJ1-1	CASSESGTVNTEAFF	TGTGCCAGCAGTGAATCGGGGACAGTGAACACTGAAGCTTTCTTT
.	TRBD1	TRBV29-1	TRBJ2-5	CSASNRDSLVQYF	TGCAGCGCTTCTAACCGGGACAGTTTGGTCCAGTACTTC
.	TRBD1	TRBV14	TRBJ2-2	CASSLWTGLNTGELFF	TGTGCCAGCAGCCTATGGACAGGGCTTAACACCGGGGAGCTGTTTTTT
.	.	TRBV7-8	TRBJ2-1	CASSPPGTEQFF	TGTGCCAGCAGCCCGCCGGGCACTGAGCAGTTCTTC
.	.	TRBV28	TRBJ2-7	CASSLYSGSSYEQYF	TGTGCCAGCAGTTTATACTCGGGCAGCTCCTACGAGCAGTACTTC
.	TRBD1	TRBV18	TRBJ1-5	CASSKGQTYNQPQHF	TGTGCCAGCTCAAAGGGACAGACTTATAATCAGCCCCAGCATTTT
.	.	TRBV7-3	TRBJ2-1	CASSSGPGRGSYNEQFF	TGTGCCAGCAGCTCGGGCCCGGGCCGGGGCTCCTACAATGAGCAGTTCTTC
.	TRBD1	TRBV7-8	TRBJ1-2	CASSLGTGEGYTF	TGTGCCAGCAGCCTGGGGACAGGGGAGGGCTACACCTTC
once	.	TRBV4-1	TRBJ2-5	CASSQDLPGETQYF	TGCGCCAGCAGCCAAGATCTACCGGGGGAGACCCAGTACTTC
.	TRBD1	TRBV18	TRBJ1-2	CASSPDRGYGYTF	TGTGCCAGCTCACCGGACAGGGGATATGGCTACACCTTC
.	TRBD1	TRBV18	TRBJ1-1	CASSPLTGGTEAFF	TGTGCCAGCTCACCTTTAACAGGGGGCACTGAAGCTTTCTTT
once	TRBD1	TRBV4-1	TRBJ1-2	CASSQDRGRYYGYTF	TGCGCCAGCAGCCAGGACAGGGGACGATACTATGGCTACACCTTC
.	TRBD2	TRBV27	TRBJ2-2	CASSPWTSNTGELFF	TGTGCCAGCAGTCCGTGGACTAGCAACACCGGGGAGCTGTTTTTT
.	.	TRBV2	TRBJ2-1	CASSGPPNEQFF	TGTGCCAGCAGTGGACCCCCCAATGAGCAGTTCTTC
.	.	TRBV5-1	TRBJ1-4	CASSFSGSDEKLFF	TGCGCCAGCAGCTTCTCAGGGAGCGATGAAAAACTGTTTTTT
.	.	TRBV28	TRBJ2-3	CASNSGGTDTQYF	TGTGCCAGCAATTCAGGGGGGACAGATACGCAGTATTTT
.	.	TRBV18	TRBJ1-2	CASSPDFNSYYGYTF	TGTGCCAGCTCACCAGATTTTAACAGTTACTATGGCTACACCTTC
.	TRBD1	TRBV29-1	TRBJ2-2	CSVEDRYRGFSGELFF	TGCAGCGTTGAAGATCGTTACAGGGGGTTCTCCGGGGAGCTGTTTTTT
.	.	TRBV2	TRBJ2-1	CASKMGGHNEQFF	TGTGCCAGCAAGATGGGGGGGCACAATGAGCAGTTCTTC
.	TRBD1	TRBV28	TRBJ1-5	CASSLYDRANQPQHF	TGTGCCAGCAGTTTATATGACAGGGCCAATCAGCCCCAGCATTTT
once	TRBD2	TRBV28	TRBJ2-7	CASSLQREDYEQYF	TGTGCCAGCAGTTTACAGCGGGAGGACTACGAGCAGTACTTC
.	TRBD1	TRBV11-2	TRBJ1-1	CASSPLLDREAFF	TGTGCCAGCAGCCCCTTGTTGGACAGGGAAGCTTTCTTT
.	.	TRBV30	TRBJ1-3	CAWSVGSAIYF	TGTGCCTGGAGTGTGGGGAGCGCCATATATTTT
.	.	TRBV18	TRBJ2-1	CASSRDQESYEQFF	TGTGCCAGCTCAAGGGACCAAGAAAGCTATGAGCAGTTCTTC
few	TRBD2	TRBV2	TRBJ2-7	CASSELAEYEQYF	TGTGCCAGCAGTGAGCTAGCGGAGTACGAGCAGTACTTC
.	TRBD1	TRBV18	TRBJ1-4	CASSPQGQLNEKLFF	TGTGCCAGCTCACCACAGGGACAGCTTAATGAAAAACTGTTTTTT
.	.	TRBV29-1	TRBJ1-4	CSGRDSRNEKLFF	TGCAGCGGCCGGGACTCTCGAAATGAAAAACTGTTTTTT